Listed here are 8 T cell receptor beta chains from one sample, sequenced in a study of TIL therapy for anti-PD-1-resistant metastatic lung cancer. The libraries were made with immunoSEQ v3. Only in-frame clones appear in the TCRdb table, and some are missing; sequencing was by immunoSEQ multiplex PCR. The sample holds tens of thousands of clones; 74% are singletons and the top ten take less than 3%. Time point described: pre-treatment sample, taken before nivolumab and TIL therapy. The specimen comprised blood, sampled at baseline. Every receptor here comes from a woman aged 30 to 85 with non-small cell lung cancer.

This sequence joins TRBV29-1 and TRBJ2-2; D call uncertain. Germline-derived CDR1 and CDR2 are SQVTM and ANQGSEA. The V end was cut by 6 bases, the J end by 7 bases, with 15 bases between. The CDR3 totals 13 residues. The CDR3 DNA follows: TGCAGCGTAGATAAGGGTTACAGCGGGGAGCTGTTTTTT. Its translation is CSVDKGYSGELFF.

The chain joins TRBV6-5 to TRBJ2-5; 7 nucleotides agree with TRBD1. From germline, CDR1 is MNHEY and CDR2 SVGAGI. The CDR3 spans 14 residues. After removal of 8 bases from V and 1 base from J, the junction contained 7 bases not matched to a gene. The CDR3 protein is CASGKGGPQETQYF. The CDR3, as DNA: TGTGCCAGCGGGAAAGGGGGCCCCCAAGAGACCCAGTACTTC.

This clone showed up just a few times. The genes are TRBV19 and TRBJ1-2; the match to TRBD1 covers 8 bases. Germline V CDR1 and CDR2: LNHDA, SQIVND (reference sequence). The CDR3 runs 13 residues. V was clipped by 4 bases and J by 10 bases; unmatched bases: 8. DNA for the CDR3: TGTGCCAGTAGTACCAACATGGACAGGGACTACACCTTC. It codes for CASSTNMDRDYTF.

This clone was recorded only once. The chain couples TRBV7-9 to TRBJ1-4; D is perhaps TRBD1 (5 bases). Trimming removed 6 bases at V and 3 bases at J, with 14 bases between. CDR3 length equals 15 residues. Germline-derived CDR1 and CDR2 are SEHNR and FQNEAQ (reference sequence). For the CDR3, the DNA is TGTGCCAGCAGTTACTACGGGGGGTCTAATGAAAAACTGTTTTTT. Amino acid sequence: CASSYYGGSNEKLFF.

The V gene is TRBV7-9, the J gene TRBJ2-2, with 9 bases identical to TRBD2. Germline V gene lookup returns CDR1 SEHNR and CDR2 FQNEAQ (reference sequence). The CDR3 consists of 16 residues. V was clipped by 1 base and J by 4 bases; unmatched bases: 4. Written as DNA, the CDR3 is TGTGCCAGCAGCTTAGGTTCGACTAGCGGCACCGGGGAGCTGTTTTTT. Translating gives CASSLGSTSGTGELFF.

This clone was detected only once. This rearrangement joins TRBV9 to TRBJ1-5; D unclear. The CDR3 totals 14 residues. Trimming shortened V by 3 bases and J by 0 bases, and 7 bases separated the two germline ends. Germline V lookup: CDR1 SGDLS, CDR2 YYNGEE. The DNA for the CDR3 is TGTGCCAGCAGCGAGGGATTTAGCAATCAGCCCCAGCATTTT. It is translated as CASSEGFSNQPQHF.

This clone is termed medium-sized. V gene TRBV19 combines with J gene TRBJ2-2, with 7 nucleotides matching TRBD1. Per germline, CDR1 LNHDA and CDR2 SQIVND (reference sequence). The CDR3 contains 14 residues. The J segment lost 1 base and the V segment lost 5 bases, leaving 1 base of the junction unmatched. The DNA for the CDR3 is TGTGCCAGTAGTTGGGACAGGAACACCGGGGAGCTGTTTTTT. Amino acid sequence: CASSWDRNTGELFF.

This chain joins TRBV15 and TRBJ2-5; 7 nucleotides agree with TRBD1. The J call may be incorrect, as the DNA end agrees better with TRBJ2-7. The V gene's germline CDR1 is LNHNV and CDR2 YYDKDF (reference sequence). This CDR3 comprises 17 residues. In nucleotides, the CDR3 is TGTGCCACCAGCAGCGGTGAGACAGGGTTAAGGTCCTACGAGCAGTACTTC. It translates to CATSSGETGLRSYEQYF.